Listed below are T cell receptor beta chains from one sample, sequenced in a study of T cells in narcolepsy. Sequenced by immunoSEQ multiplex PCR; TCRdb stores in-frame clones only, minus some. In the table there are more than 30,000 clones, around four fifths of which are singletons. Sequenced: memory (CD45RA-) CD4+ T cells from blood. Receptors were obtained from a human donor in good health. Both conserved end residues are part of each CDR3. D genes are given only for firm matches. Expanded clones are given a class, and other clones once, few, many or no size at all.

d_call j_call v_call clone_size cdr3_nt cdr3_aa
NA TRBJ1-5 TRBV5-8 NA TGTGCCAGCAGCTTGAGCTTCTCAGGTTCCGGCAATCAGCCCCAGCATTTT CASSLSFSGSGNQPQHF
TRBD2 TRBJ2-3 TRBV10-3 NA TGTGCCACACAAACTAGCGGGCCTTCGGATACGCAGTATTTT CATQTSGPSDTQYF
NA TRBJ1-1 TRBV19 NA TGTGCCAGTACCCAGGTCGCCTTGAACACTGAAGCTTTCTTT CASTQVALNTEAFF
NA TRBJ1-2 TRBV6-4 NA TGTGCCAGCAGTGACCCAAGGACCCGGGAAAACTATGGCTACACCTTC CASSDPRTRENYGYTF
NA TRBJ1-6 TRBV19 NA TGTGCCTCGAACTCCGGGACACTGACTTATAATTCACCCCTCCACTTT CASNSGTLTYNSPLHF
NA TRBJ1-4 TRBV25-1 few TGTGCCAGCACAGGAGGTGGAGGATTTTTTTTT CASTGGGGFFF
NA TRBJ2-2 TRBV15 NA TGTGCCGCTTCCGGCCGGACGGCGAACACCGGGGAGCTGTTTTTT CAASGRTANTGELFF
NA TRBJ1-1 TRBV6-1 NA TGTGCCAGCAGTACACAGCCCAAAAACACTGAAGCTTTCTTT CASSTQPKNTEAFF
TRBD1 TRBJ1-5 TRBV13 few TGTGCCAGCAGCTCTACAGGGGAGGGTGGCGATCAGCCCCAGCATTTT CASSSTGEGGDQPQHF
NA TRBJ2-5 TRBV19 NA TGTGCCAGTATGTCGGGGGTCAACAGTGGGACCCAGTACTTC CASMSGVNSGTQYF
NA TRBJ2-3 TRBV7-8 few TGTGCCAGCAGCCCTCAGGGGAGCACAGATACGCAGTATTTT CASSPQGSTDTQYF
NA TRBJ1-5 TRBV28 NA TGTGCCAGCAGAAGAAATAGCAATCAGCCCCAGCATTTT CASRRNSNQPQHF
NA TRBJ1-2 TRBV4-3 NA TGCGCCAGCAGCCAAGTCGGGGGATATGGCTACACCTTC CASSQVGGYGYTF
TRBD2 TRBJ2-1 TRBV19 NA TGTGCCAGCTTAGCGGGGGGCACCTCCTACAATGAGCAGTTCTTC CASLAGGTSYNEQFF
NA TRBJ1-4 TRBV7-9 NA TGTGCCAGCAGCTTCCACGGACAGATTGAAAAACTGTTTTTT CASSFHGQIEKLFF
NA TRBJ2-5 TRBV7-2 NA TGTGCCAGCAGCCAAGGGGTAGACACCCAGTACTTC CASSQGVDTQYF
TRBD1 TRBJ2-3 TRBV5-1 NA TGCGCCAGCAGGTCACCGGGACAGGCCAACACAGATACGCAGTATTTT CASRSPGQANTDTQYF
TRBD1 TRBJ2-2 TRBV27 few TGTGCCAGCAGCATATTACAGGGGGCTGGAACCGGGGAGCTGTTTTTT CASSILQGAGTGELFF
TRBD1 TRBJ1-2 TRBV7-7 NA TGTGCCAGCAGCTCCTCGTCAGACAGGGGGGGCTATGGCTACACCTTC CASSSSSDRGGYGYTF
NA TRBJ2-5 TRBV18 NA TGTGCCAGCTCCCGTGCACCGACCGGGGGCACGGAGACCCAGTACTTC CASSRAPTGGTETQYF